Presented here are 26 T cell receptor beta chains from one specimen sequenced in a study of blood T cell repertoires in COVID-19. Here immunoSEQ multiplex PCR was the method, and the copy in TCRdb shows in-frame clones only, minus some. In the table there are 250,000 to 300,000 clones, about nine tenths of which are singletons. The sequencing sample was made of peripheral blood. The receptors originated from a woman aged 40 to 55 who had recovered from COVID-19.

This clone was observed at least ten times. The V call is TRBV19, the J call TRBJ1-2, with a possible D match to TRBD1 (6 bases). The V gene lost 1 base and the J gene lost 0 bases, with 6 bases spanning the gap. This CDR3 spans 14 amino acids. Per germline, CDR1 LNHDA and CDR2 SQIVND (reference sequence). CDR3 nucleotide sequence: TGTGCCAGTAGTATAGCAGGGGCTAACTATGGCTACACCTTC. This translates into CASSIAGANYGYTF.

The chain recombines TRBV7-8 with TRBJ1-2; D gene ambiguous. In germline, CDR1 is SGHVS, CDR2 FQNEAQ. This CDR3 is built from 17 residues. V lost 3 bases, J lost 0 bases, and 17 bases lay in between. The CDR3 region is CASSFVWIPGANYGYTF. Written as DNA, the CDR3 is TGTGCCAGCAGCTTCGTATGGATTCCGGGAGCTAACTATGGCTACACCTTC.

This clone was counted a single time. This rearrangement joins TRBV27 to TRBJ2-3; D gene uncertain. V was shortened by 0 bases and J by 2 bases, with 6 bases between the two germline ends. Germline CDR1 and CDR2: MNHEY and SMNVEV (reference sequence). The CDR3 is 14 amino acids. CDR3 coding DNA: TGTGCCAGCAGTTTATCTACTACCACAGATACGCAGTATTTT. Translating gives CASSLSTTTDTQYF.

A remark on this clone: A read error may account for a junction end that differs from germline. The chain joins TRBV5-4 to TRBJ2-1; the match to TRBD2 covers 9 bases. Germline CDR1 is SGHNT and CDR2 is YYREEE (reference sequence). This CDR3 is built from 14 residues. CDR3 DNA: TGTGCCAGCAGGTTGGGACTAGCACGCAATGAGCAGTTCTTC. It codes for CASRLGLARNEQFF.

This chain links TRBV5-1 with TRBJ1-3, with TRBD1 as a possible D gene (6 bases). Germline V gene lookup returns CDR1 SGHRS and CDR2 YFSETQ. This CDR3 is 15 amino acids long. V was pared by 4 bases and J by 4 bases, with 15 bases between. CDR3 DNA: TGCGCCAGCAGCGTCCAGGGGAATGACGGAAACACCATATATTTT. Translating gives CASSVQGNDGNTIYF.

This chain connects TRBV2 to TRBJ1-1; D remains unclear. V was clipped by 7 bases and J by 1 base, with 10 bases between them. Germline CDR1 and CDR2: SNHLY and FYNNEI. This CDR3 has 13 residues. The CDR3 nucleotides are TGTGCCAGCAATCGGGGAAAGAACACTGAAGCTTTCTTT. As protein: CASNRGKNTEAFF.

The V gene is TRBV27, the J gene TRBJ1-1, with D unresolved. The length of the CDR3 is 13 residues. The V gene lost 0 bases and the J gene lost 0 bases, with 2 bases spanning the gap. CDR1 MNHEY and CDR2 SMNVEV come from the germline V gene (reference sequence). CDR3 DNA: TGTGCCAGCAGTTTATCCGTGAACACTGAAGCTTTCTTT. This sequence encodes CASSLSVNTEAFF.

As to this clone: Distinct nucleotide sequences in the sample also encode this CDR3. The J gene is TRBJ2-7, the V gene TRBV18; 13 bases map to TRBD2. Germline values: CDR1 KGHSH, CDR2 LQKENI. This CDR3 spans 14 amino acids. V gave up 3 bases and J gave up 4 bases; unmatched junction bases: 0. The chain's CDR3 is CASSPTSGGYEQYF. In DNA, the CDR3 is TGTGCCAGCTCACCGACTAGCGGGGGGTACGAGCAGTACTTC.

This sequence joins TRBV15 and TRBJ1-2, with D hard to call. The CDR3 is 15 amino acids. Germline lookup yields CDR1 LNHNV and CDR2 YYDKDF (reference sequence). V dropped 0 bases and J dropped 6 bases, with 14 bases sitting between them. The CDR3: CATSRDPHYKDGYTF. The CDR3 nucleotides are TGTGCCACCAGCAGAGATCCCCACTACAAAGATGGCTACACCTTC.

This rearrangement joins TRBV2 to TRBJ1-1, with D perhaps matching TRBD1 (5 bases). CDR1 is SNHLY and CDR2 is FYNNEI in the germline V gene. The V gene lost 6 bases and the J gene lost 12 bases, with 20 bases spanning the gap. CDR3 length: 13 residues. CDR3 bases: TGTGCCAGCAGCCCACGGGGGTACGTTGCAACTTTCTTT. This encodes CASSPRGYVATFF.

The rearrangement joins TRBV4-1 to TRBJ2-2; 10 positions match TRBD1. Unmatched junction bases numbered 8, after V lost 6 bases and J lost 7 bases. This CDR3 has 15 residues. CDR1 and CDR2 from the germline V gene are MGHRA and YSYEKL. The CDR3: CASRLGQGYDGELFF. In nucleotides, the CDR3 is TGCGCCAGCAGGTTGGGACAGGGGTATGACGGGGAGCTGTTTTTT.

The CDR3 protein is CSVEVNRVNTEAFF. The CDR3 DNA reads TGCAGCGTTGAAGTGAACAGGGTGAACACTGAAGCTTTCTTT. The chain links TRBV29-1 to TRBJ1-1; possible D gene TRBD1, 6 bases. The V end lost 1 base, the J end lost 0 bases, and 9 bases lay between the germline ends. The CDR3 totals 14 residues. The germline gives CDR1 SQVTM, CDR2 ANQGSEA.

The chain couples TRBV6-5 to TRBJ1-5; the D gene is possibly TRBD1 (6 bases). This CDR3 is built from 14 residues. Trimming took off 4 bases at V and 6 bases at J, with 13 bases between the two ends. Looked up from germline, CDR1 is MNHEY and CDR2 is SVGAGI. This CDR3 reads CASSSGGPSQPQHF. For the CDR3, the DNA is TGTGCCAGCAGTTCGGGGGGCCCCAGTCAGCCCCAGCATTTT.

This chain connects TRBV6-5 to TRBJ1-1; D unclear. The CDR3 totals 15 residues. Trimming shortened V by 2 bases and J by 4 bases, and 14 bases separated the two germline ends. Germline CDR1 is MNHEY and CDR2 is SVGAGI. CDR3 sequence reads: CASSYGRLGSTEAFF. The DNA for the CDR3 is TGTGCCAGCAGTTACGGCCGCCTTGGGAGCACTGAAGCTTTCTTT.

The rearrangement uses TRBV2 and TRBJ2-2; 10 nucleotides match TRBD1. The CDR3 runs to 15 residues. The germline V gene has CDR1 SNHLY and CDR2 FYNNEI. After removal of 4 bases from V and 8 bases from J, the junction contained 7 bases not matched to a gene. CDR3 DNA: TGTGCCAGCAGTGGGGGACAGGGGTACTCGGGGGAGCTGTTTTTT. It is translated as CASSGGQGYSGELFF.

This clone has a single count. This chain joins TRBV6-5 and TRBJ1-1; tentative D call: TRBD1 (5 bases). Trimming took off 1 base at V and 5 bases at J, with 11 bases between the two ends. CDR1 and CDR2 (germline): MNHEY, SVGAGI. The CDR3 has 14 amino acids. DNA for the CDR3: TGTGCCAGCAGTTACTTTCAGGGTAGTACTGAAGCTTTCTTT. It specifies CASSYFQGSTEAFF.

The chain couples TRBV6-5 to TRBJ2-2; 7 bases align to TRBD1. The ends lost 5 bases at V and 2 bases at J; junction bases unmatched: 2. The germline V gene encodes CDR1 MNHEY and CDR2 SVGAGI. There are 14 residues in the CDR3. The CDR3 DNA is TGTGCCAGCAGTCGACAGGGTAACACCGGGGAGCTGTTTTTT. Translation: CASSRQGNTGELFF.

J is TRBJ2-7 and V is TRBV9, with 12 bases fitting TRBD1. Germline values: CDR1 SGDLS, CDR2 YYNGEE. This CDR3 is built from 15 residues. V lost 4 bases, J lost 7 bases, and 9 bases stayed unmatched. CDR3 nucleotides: TGTGCCAGCAGCCCGATCGGGACAGGGGGCGGTGAGCAGTACTTC. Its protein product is CASSPIGTGGGEQYF.

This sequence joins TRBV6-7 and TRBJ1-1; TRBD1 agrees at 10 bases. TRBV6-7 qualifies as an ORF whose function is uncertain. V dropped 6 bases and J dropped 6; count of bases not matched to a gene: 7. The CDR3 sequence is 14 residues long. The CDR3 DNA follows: TGTGCCAGCAGGAAGACAGGGGGCGCCGCTGAAGCTTTCTTT. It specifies CASRKTGGAAEAFF.

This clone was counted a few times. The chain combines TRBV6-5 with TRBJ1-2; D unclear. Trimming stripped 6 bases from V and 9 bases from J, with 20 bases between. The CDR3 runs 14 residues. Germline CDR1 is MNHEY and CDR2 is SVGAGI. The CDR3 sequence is CASRFPTSGGSYTF. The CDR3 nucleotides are TGTGCCAGCAGGTTCCCCACCTCAGGAGGCAGCTACACCTTC.

In DNA, the CDR3 is TGCAGTGCTAGTGACGGGACAGGATATCAACAGCCCCAGCATTTT. Residues: CSASDGTGYQQPQHF. The chain is built from TRBV20-1 and TRBJ1-5, with TRBD1 matching over 8 bases. V shed 3 bases, J shed 7 bases, and the junction held 11 bases outside the gene matches. Germline V gene lookup returns CDR1 DFQATT and CDR2 SNEGSKA (reference sequence). The length of the CDR3 is 15 residues.

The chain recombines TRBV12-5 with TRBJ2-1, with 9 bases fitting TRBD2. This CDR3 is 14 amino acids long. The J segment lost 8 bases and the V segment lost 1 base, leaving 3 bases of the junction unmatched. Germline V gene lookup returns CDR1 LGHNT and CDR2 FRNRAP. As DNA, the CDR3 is TGTGCTAGTGGTTTGGCTAGCGGGGTTGATGAGCAGTTCTTC. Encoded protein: CASGLASGVDEQFF.

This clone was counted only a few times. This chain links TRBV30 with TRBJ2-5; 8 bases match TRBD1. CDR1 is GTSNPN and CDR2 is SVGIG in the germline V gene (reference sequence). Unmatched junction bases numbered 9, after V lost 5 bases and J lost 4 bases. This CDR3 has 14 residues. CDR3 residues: CAWGQGAIGETQYF. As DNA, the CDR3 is TGTGCCTGGGGGCAGGGGGCGATTGGAGAGACCCAGTACTTC.

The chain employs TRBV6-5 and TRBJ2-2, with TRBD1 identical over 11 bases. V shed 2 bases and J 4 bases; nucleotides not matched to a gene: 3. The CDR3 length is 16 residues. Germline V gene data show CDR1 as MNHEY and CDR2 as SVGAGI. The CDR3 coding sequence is TGTGCCAGCAGTTACCGGACAGGGGGCCGCACCGGGGAGCTGTTTTTT. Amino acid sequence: CASSYRTGGRTGELFF.

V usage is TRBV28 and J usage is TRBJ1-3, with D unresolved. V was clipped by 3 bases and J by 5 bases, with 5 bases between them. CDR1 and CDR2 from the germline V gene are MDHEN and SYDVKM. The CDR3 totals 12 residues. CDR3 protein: CASSFRRNTIYF. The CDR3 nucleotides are TGTGCCAGCAGTTTCCGTAGAAACACCATATATTTT. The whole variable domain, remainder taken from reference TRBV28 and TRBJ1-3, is DVKVTQSSRYLVKRTGEKVFLECVQDMDHENMFWYRQDPGLGLRLIYFSYDVKMKEKGDIPEGYSVSREKKERFSLILESASTNQTSMYLCASSFRRNTIYFGEGSWLTVV.

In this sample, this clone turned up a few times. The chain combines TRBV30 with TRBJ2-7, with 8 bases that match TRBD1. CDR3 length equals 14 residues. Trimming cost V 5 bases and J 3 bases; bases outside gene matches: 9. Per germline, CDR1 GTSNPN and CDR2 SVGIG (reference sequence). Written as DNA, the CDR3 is TGTGCCTGGGGAACAGGGGGTTTCATCTACGAGCAGTACTTC. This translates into CAWGTGGFIYEQYF.